Below, one TCR beta chain is given with its context. What it binds is unknown. As for treatment: roughly 18 received Ad26.COV2.S at low or high dose, single or two shots; five or six received placebo; per-sample allocation not given. Day 63 following the first vaccine or placebo injection was when the samples were taken. The method was immunoSEQ multiplex PCR; TCRdb's version includes in-frame clones alone and lacks a portion of them. The sample holds some 320,000 clones, more than 70% seen once. The data are from a study of Ad26.COV2.S vaccination and SARS-CoV-2 variants. Study-wide context: The donor was enrolled in the Ad26.COV2.S arm of the COV1001 trial. Ad26.COV2.S was injected intramuscularly once or twice, 56 days apart. General observations from the study: Relative to placebo recipients, vaccine recipients exhibited elevated spike-specific TCR breadth.

The germline V gene has CDR1 MNHEY and CDR2 SVGAGI. V was trimmed by 10 bases and J by 4 bases, leaving 16 bases between them. The length of the CDR3 is 13 residues. The origin of this receptor is a person aged 18 to 65 who received the Ad26.COV2.S COVID-19 vaccine or a placebo. The gene calls are TRBV6-5 and TRBJ1-1, with D uncertain. The sample was peripheral blood, taken in a trial of Ad26.COV2.S vaccine versus placebo. The chain's CDR3 is CATRRSPITEAFF. The CDR3 nucleotides read TGTGCCACCCGACGGAGTCCAATCACTGAAGCTTTCTTT.